This T cell receptor (beta chain) was sequenced during a study of blood T cell repertoires in COVID-19. Study background: COVID-19 samples, acute and convalescent, were from the United States, Italy and Spain.

With 2 bases clipped from V and 4 bases from J, the junction kept 9 bases outside the gene matches. Germline V lookup: CDR1 MDHEN, CDR2 SYDVKM. The CDR3 covers 16 residues. In the original workflow: Amplifying reference gene primers gave estimates of nucleated cell counts. Sequenced by immunoSEQ multiplex PCR; TCRdb stores in-frame clones only, minus some. From that table come the V and J calls and clone size; the DNA was used to work out D and trimming. The sample lists about 85,000 clones; 90% were seen once. What was sequenced was peripheral blood. The TCR originated in a woman at least 80 years old with active or convalescent COVID-19. V usage is TRBV28 and J usage is TRBJ2-5; TRBD1 agrees at 8 bases. CDR3 DNA sequence: TGTGCCAGCAGTTTAGGGGCAGGGGGCGCGATAGAGACCCAGTACTTC. Amino acid sequence: CASSLGAGGAIETQYF.